The 22 T cell receptor beta chains below all came from one sample that was sequenced in a study of Ad26.COV2.S vaccination and SARS-CoV-2 variants. Only in-frame clones appear in the TCRdb table, and some are missing; sequencing was by immunoSEQ multiplex PCR. The sample includes roughly 700,000 clones, 70% to 90% seen only once; the top ten take 1.5%. As for treatment: roughly 20 received Ad26.COV2.S at low or high dose, single or two shots; several received placebo; per-sample allocation not given. Day 63 after the first vaccine or placebo injection was the time point for sampling. The specimen was peripheral blood, collected in a trial of Ad26.COV2.S vaccine versus placebo. These receptors all stem from a person aged 18-60 years who received the Ad26.COV2.S COVID-19 vaccine or a placebo.

V usage is TRBV11-2 and J usage is TRBJ2-4; TRBD2 aligns across 12 bases. This CDR3 is 14 amino acids long. Germline values: CDR1 SGHAT, CDR2 FQNNGV. Trimming took 5 bases from V and 6 from J; bases not matched to a gene: 2. The CDR3 loop reads CASSQGLAGNIQYF. The CDR3, as DNA: TGTGCCAGCAGCCAGGGACTAGCGGGAAACATTCAGTACTTC.

This clone was detected only once. This chain links TRBV2 with TRBJ2-7; 7 bases map to TRBD1. With 2 bases clipped from V and 2 bases from J, the junction kept 3 bases outside the gene matches. This CDR3 contains 14 residues. CDR1 SNHLY and CDR2 FYNNEI come from the germline V gene. The CDR3 DNA reads as TGTGCCAGCAGTGAATTAGGGGGCGCCTACGAGCAGTACTTC. Translated: CASSELGGAYEQYF.

V and J are TRBV2 and TRBJ2-1, with D maybe TRBD2 (5 bases). CDR3 length equals 11 residues. Germline V gene data show CDR1 as SNHLY and CDR2 as FYNNEI. Trimming pared 6 bases from V and 9 bases from J, leaving 9 bases between. DNA for the CDR3: TGTGCCAGCAGGGGAGCATTTGAGCAGTTCTTC. This encodes CASRGAFEQFF.

V gene TRBV7-3 combines with J gene TRBJ2-3, with D hard to call. The CDR3 has 13 amino acids. The germline V gene encodes CDR1 SGHTA and CDR2 FQGTGA. V gave up 1 base and J gave up 6 bases, with 8 bases separating them. The CDR3 is CASSLIYQDTQYF. CDR3 in DNA: TGTGCCAGCAGCTTAATATATCAGGATACGCAGTATTTT.

This clone was detected once. This sample includes further DNA sequences coding for the same CDR3. DNA of the CDR3: TGTGCCACCAGTGATCCGGGGACGGTCTATGGCTACACCTTC. Protein: CATSDPGTVYGYTF. The V call is TRBV24-1, the J call TRBJ1-2; perhaps TRBD1 as D (5 bases). V lost 3 bases to trimming and J lost 4 bases, with 11 bases between them. The CDR3 runs 14 residues. Germline V CDR1 and CDR2: KGHDR, SFDVKD.

This rearrangement joins TRBV2 to TRBJ1-5; TRBD1 is a possible D gene (6 bases). The CDR3 loop spans 14 amino acids. The germline V and J ends were trimmed by 5 bases and 1 base, with 9 bases remaining between them. Germline-derived CDR1 and CDR2 are SNHLY and FYNNEI. The CDR3 spells CASSSGASNQPQHF. The CDR3 DNA is TGTGCCAGCAGTTCAGGGGCAAGCAATCAGCCCCAGCATTTT.

The chain combines TRBV9 with TRBJ2-3; D uncertain. This CDR3 region has 13 residues. V was shortened by 10 bases and J by 5 bases, with 17 bases between the two germline ends. Germline V lookup: CDR1 SGDLS, CDR2 YYNGEE. CDR3: CAGSKASLDTQYF. CDR3 DNA sequence: TGTGCCGGCTCAAAGGCTTCCTTAGATACGCAGTATTTT.

The rearrangement links TRBV7-8 to TRBJ2-5, with D possibly being TRBD2 (6 bases). From germline, CDR1 is SGHVS and CDR2 FQNEAQ. V was shortened by 2 bases and J by 5 bases, with 12 bases between the two germline ends. The CDR3 is 14 amino acids. The CDR3 DNA reads as TGTGCCAGCAGCTTATATCCGGCGGGGGAGACCCAGTACTTC. Amino acids: CASSLYPAGETQYF.

The rearrangement uses TRBV11-3 and TRBJ2-1; D possibly corresponds to TRBD1 (6 bases). Germline assignment: CDR1 SGHNT and CDR2 YENEEA. The CDR3 has 14 amino acids. V lost 4 bases, J lost 2 bases, and 9 bases lay in between. CDR3 sequence reads: CASSYEGAYNEQFF. The CDR3 DNA sequence: TGTGCCAGCAGCTATGAGGGGGCCTACAATGAGCAGTTCTTC.

V usage is TRBV30 and J usage is TRBJ1-6, with TRBD1 as a possible D gene (5 bases). Germline CDR1 reads GTSNPN; CDR2 reads SVGIG (reference sequence). Trimming shortened V by 3 bases and J by 8 bases, and 20 bases separated the two germline ends. This CDR3 spans 16 amino acids. CDR3 in DNA: TGTGCCTGGAGGGCGGGCAGCCGCCCGGGGCATTCACCCCTCCACTTT. Its protein is CAWRAGSRPGHSPLHF.

J is TRBJ1-5 and V is TRBV2; maybe TRBD1 (5 bases). The V and J ends lost 4 bases and 0 bases respectively, with 7 bases between them. The CDR3 has 14 amino acids. Germline CDR1 SNHLY, CDR2 FYNNEI. The DNA of the CDR3 is TGTGCCAGCAGTGGACAGACTAGCAATCAGCCCCAGCATTTT. This sequence encodes CASSGQTSNQPQHF.

This chain links TRBV19 with TRBJ1-5; unclear D gene. Germline V CDR1 and CDR2: LNHDA, SQIVND (reference sequence). This CDR3 is 16 amino acids long. V gave up 4 bases and J gave up 0 bases, with 13 bases separating them. CDR3 sequence: CASSTPDWYSNQPQHF. The CDR3 nucleotides are TGTGCCAGTAGTACGCCAGACTGGTATAGCAATCAGCCCCAGCATTTT.

The chain combines TRBV4-3 with TRBJ2-7; D may be TRBD1 or TRBD2 (6 bases each). This CDR3 region has 17 residues. With 0 bases removed from V and 4 bases from J, the gap between germline ends came to 19 bases. Germline V gene data show CDR1 as LGHNA and CDR2 as YSLEER. The CDR3 DNA is TGCGCCAGCAGCCAAGATCGGGGGCTGAGAGGTCGTTACGAGCAGTACTTC. It specifies CASSQDRGLRGRYEQYF.

This clone was seen only once. The chain combines TRBV27 with TRBJ1-2; D is uncertain. CDR1 is MNHEY, CDR2 SMNVEV, per germline (reference sequence). CDR3 length: 15 amino acids. Deletions cut 3 bases from V and 1 base from J, with 12 bases between. Here the CDR3 DNA reads TGTGCCAGCAGTTTTTCGTCAGCGCTTAACTATGGCTACACCTTC. Amino acids: CASSFSSALNYGYTF.

The sample holds one count of this clone. This chain connects TRBV18 to TRBJ2-1; D is possibly TRBD2 (5 bases). Per the germline V gene, CDR1 is KGHSH and CDR2 is LQKENI. This CDR3 is built from 15 residues. Trimming took 6 bases from V and 4 from J, leaving 16 bases between them. CDR3 nucleotide sequence: TGTGCCAGCTCGCTCGGGCTAGCCCAATACAATGAGCAGTTCTTC. As protein: CASSLGLAQYNEQFF.

This clone appeared once. The chain recombines TRBV10-3 with TRBJ2-3; 8 bases fit TRBD2. V trimming: 2 bases; J trimming: 5 bases; junction bases outside the gene matches: 12. Germline lookup yields CDR1 ENHRY and CDR2 SYGVKD. The CDR3 length is 17 residues. The CDR3 region is CAISEGELAGGKDTQYF. CDR3 bases: TGTGCCATCAGTGAGGGGGAATTGGCGGGAGGTAAAGATACGCAGTATTTT.

Only one count was recorded for this clone. The V call is TRBV6-1, the J call TRBJ2-5; TRBD1 matches 7 bases. CDR1 is MNHNS, CDR2 SASEGT, per germline. The length of the CDR3 is 15 residues. The J segment lost 5 bases and the V segment lost 1 base, leaving 7 bases of the junction unmatched. CDR3 amino acids: CASSEGRGGRETQYF. CDR3 DNA sequence: TGTGCCAGCAGTGAAGGGAGAGGGGGCAGGGAGACCCAGTACTTC.

The chain combines TRBV5-5 with TRBJ2-2; the D is unclear. The V end was cut by 4 bases, the J end by 0 bases, with 7 bases between. This CDR3 has 14 amino acids. Germline values: CDR1 SGHKS, CDR2 YYEKEE (reference sequence). Here the CDR3 reads CASSIPANTGELFF. The CDR3 DNA is TGTGCCAGCAGCATACCCGCGAACACCGGGGAGCTGTTTTTT.

This clone was picked up a small number of times. The V gene is TRBV6-1, the J gene TRBJ1-2; D possibly corresponds to TRBD1 (5 bases). CDR3 length: 14 amino acids. V dropped 3 bases and J dropped 3 bases, with 11 bases sitting between them. Germline loops: CDR1 MNHNS, CDR2 SASEGT. This CDR3 reads CASSDGDSYYGYTF. CDR3 nucleotides: TGTGCCAGCAGTGACGGTGACAGCTACTATGGCTACACCTTC.

The chain uses TRBV5-1 and TRBJ2-2, with D uncertain. Germline V gene data show CDR1 as SGHRS and CDR2 as YFSETQ. The CDR3 has 15 amino acids. Between the trimmed V and J ends, which lost 1 base and 0 bases, there was a span of 7 bases. The CDR3 loop is CASSLSTSNTGELFF. For the CDR3, the DNA is TGCGCCAGCAGCTTGTCAACATCGAACACCGGGGAGCTGTTTTTT.

V and J are TRBV19 and TRBJ1-5, with 9 bases aligning to TRBD1. Germline trimming cut 4 bases from V and 7 bases from J; bases unmatched to any gene: 5. The germline CDR1 and CDR2 sequences are LNHDA and SQIVND (reference sequence). This CDR3 spans 14 amino acids. The CDR3 bases are TGTGCCAGTAGTAGGGGACAGGGTCGGCAGCCCCAGCATTTT. This codes for CASSRGQGRQPQHF.

The V call is TRBV19, the J call TRBJ2-1; 8 bases match TRBD2. The J segment lost 10 bases and the V segment lost 5 bases, leaving 7 bases of the junction unmatched. This CDR3 comprises 13 residues. In germline, CDR1 is LNHDA, CDR2 SQIVND (reference sequence). The CDR3 region has the DNA TGTGCCAGTAGTCTTAGCGGGGTCGAGGAGCAGTTCTTC. Translation: CASSLSGVEEQFF. Full variable domain (rest looked up from reference TRBV19 and TRBJ2-1): DGGITQSPKYLFRKEGQNVTLSCEQNLNHDAMYWYRQDPGQGLRLIYYSQIVNDFQKGDIAEGYSVSREKKESFPLTVTSAQKNPTAFYLCASSLSGVEEQFFGPGTRLTVL.